This is a list of T cell receptor beta chains from one sample in a study of blood T cell repertoires in COVID-19. Generated by immunoSEQ multiplex PCR, the TCRdb table keeps only in-frame clones and is missing some. The table lists roughly 100,000 clones, about four fifths of them singletons. Input material: peripheral blood. The receptor source for this set is a human donor in a cohort sampled during active COVID-19. Both conserved end residues are part of each CDR3.

v_gene: TRBV30; CDR3aa: CAWSAPGYGYTF
v_gene: TRBV12-5; CDR3aa: CASGLSDGGNQPQHF
v_gene: TRBV5-1; CDR3aa: CASSLERGSNEQFF
v_gene: TRBV11-2; CDR3aa: CASSLGQGDTEAFF
v_gene: TRBV3-1/TRBV3-2; CDR3aa: CASSQQPVRGTEAFF
v_gene: TRBV10-1; CDR3aa: CASSESGGSTGELFF
v_gene: TRBV27; CDR3aa: CASSFWGGNSPLHF
v_gene: TRBV14; CDR3aa: CASSQMTGTPQHF
v_gene: TRBV7-8; CDR3aa: CASSSQTGSSEQYF
v_gene: TRBV7-8; CDR3aa: CASSLNKGLATEAFF
v_gene: TRBV20-1; CDR3aa: CSASTDRGLYGYTF
v_gene: TRBV10-2; CDR3aa: CASSKGSGGAFDTQYF
v_gene: TRBV19; CDR3aa: CASTSIEGDNQPQHF
v_gene: TRBV10-2; CDR3aa: CASSEVAPTGELFF
v_gene: TRBV9; CDR3aa: CASSVEQNTEAFF
v_gene: TRBV5-1; CDR3aa: CASSLTGIGNTIYF
v_gene: TRBV16; CDR3aa: CASSQPGGQGGSPLHF
v_gene: TRBV29-1; CDR3aa: CSVESGVNTEAFF
v_gene: TRBV15; CDR3aa: CATSRERRNEKLFF
v_gene: TRBV7-9; CDR3aa: CASSLPAGGPGDTQYF
v_gene: TRBV12-3/TRBV12-4; CDR3aa: CASSRGQSNEQFF
v_gene: TRBV10-3; CDR3aa: CAALGGTNTEAFF
v_gene: TRBV21-1; CDR3aa: CASSKVTGQGLANTEAFF